One T cell receptor (beta chain) is described in this entry. The antigen is not known. TCRdb reprocessed the reads with MiXCR, giving one entry per CDR3 protein. The sample gives about 440,000 distinct CDR3 sequences, roughly a third of which show up once; around 13% is in the top ten. This sample is drawn from a study of T cell repertoires in cytomegalovirus infection. Study-wide findings and caveats: HLA-C-restricted CMV clonotypes gave the most frequent clonotype in two of eight donors.

The CDR3 extends over 15 amino acids. With 0 bases removed from V and 10 bases from J, the gap between germline ends came to 18 bases. The germline V gene encodes CDR1 MGHRA and CDR2 YSYEKL. Sequencing was carried out using PBMCs. This clonotype was sampled from a human donor in good health (CMV status not recorded). Some clones in this sample may be carry-over from other donors' samples. J is TRBJ2-5 and V is TRBV4-1; TRBD1 might be the D (5 bases). The CDR3 DNA follows: TGCGCCAGCAGCCAAGATCAGGCAGGGCTAAGAGGCCAGTACTTC. Translated, it gives CASSQDQAGLRGQYF.